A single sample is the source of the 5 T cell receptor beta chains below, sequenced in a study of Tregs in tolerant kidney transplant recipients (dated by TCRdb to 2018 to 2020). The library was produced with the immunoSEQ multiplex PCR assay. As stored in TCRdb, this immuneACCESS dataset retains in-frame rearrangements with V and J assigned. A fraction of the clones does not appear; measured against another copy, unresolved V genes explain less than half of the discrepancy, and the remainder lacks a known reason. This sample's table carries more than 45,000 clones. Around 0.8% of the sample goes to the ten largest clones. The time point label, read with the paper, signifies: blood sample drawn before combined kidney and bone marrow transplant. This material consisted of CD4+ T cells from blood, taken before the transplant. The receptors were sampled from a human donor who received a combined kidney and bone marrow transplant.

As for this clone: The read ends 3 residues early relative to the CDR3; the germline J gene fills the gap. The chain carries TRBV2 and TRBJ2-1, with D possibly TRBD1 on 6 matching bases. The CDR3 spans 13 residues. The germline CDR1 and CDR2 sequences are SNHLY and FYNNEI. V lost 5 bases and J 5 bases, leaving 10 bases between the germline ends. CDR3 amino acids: CASSLDSNNEQFF. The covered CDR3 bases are TGTGCCAGCAGTTTGGACAGTAACAATGAG.

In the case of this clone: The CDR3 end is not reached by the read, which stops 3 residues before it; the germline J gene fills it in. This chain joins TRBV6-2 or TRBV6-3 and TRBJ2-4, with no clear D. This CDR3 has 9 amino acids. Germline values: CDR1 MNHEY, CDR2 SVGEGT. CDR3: CASSPDQYF. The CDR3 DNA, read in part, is TGTGCCAGCAGTCCAGAT.

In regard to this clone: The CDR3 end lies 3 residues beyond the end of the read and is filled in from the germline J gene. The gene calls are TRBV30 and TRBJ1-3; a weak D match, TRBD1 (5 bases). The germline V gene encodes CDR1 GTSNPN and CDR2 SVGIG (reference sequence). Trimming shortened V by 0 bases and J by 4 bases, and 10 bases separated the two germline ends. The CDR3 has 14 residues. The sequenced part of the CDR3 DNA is TGTGCCTGGAGTGTAGGGGCGACCGGAAACACC. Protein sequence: CAWSVGATGNT. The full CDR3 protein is CAWSVGATGNTIYF.

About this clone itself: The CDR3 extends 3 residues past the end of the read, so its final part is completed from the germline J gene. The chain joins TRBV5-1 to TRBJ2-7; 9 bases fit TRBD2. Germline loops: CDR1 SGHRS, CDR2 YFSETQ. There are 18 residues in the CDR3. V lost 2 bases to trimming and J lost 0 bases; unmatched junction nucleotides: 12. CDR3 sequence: CASSLRGAGGSSSYEQYF. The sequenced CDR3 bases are TGCGCCAGCAGCTTACGAGGAGCGGGAGGATCCAGCTCCTACGAG.

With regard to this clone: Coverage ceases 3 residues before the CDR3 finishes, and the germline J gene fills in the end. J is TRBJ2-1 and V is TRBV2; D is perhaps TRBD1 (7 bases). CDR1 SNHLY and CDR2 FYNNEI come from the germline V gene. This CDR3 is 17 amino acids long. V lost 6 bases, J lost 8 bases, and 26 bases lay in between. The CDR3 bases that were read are TGTGCCAGCAGCCGACTAGGGGGCATAGATTCGGCGGATGAG. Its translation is CASSRLGGIDSADE. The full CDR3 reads CASSRLGGIDSADEQFF.